The 12 T cell receptor beta chains listed next were all sequenced from one sample in a study of T cell responses to AZD1222 COVID-19 vaccine. The method was immunoSEQ multiplex PCR; TCRdb's version includes in-frame clones alone and lacks a portion of them. Among 150,000 to 200,000 clones listed, 85% to 90% were seen once. The starting material was peripheral blood, obtained 28 days after the second AZD1222 dose. These receptors were collected from an adult who received the AZD1222 COVID-19 vaccine.

V and J are TRBV6-5 and TRBJ1-4, with 7 nucleotides matching TRBD1. J gave up 8 bases and V 6 bases, and 9 bases lay outside the gene matches. The CDR3 contains 14 residues. Germline assignment: CDR1 MNHEY and CDR2 SVGAGI. CDR3 bases: TGTGCCAGCAGCACAGGGGACCTCGCGGAAAAACTGTTTTTT. It specifies CASSTGDLAEKLFF.

The CDR3 loop is CATSAGFGGTGANVLTF. The CDR3, as DNA: TGTGCCACCAGTGCCGGGTTTGGGGGAACTGGGGCCAACGTCCTGACTTTC. The chain is built from TRBV24-1 and TRBJ2-6, with D possibly being TRBD1 or TRBD2 (5 bases each). The V gene lost 5 bases and the J gene lost 2 bases, with 15 bases spanning the gap. The germline V gene encodes CDR1 KGHDR and CDR2 SFDVKD. The CDR3 covers 17 residues.

This chain joins TRBV30 and TRBJ1-2; D ambiguous. CDR1 and CDR2 (germline): GTSNPN, SVGIG (reference sequence). The V gene lost 5 bases and the J gene lost 8 bases, with 18 bases spanning the gap. The CDR3 has 13 residues. The CDR3 loop reads CAWWAAEPGGYTF. Here the CDR3 DNA reads TGTGCCTGGTGGGCAGCCGAACCGGGGGGCTACACCTTC.

This clone was detected once. The V call is TRBV27, the J call TRBJ2-7, with 13 bases aligning to TRBD2. This CDR3 is 13 amino acids long. Germline lookup yields CDR1 MNHEY and CDR2 SMNVEV (reference sequence). V lost 6 bases and J lost 6; bases outside the gene matches: 2. The CDR3 DNA follows: TGTGCCAGCAGCCGACTAGCGGGGGGCGAGCAGTACTTC. Amino acid sequence: CASSRLAGGEQYF.

This chain uses TRBV7-3 with TRBJ2-7; D remains unclear. V lost 11 bases, J lost 1 base, and 18 bases lay in between. Germline loops: CDR1 SGHTA, CDR2 FQGTGA. The CDR3 is made up of 14 amino acids. The chain's CDR3 is CAPDTLNSSYEQYF. In DNA form, the CDR3 reads TGTGCCCCCGACACCCTCAACAGTTCCTACGAGCAGTACTTC.

The V gene is TRBV4-3, the J gene TRBJ2-3, with D possibly being TRBD2 (7 bases). The CDR3 is 15 amino acids. V was cut by 0 bases and J by 8 bases, with 15 bases left in between. The germline V gene has CDR1 LGHNA and CDR2 YSLEER. CDR3 protein: CASSQDWRGGSTQYF. The CDR3 DNA is TGCGCCAGCAGCCAAGATTGGAGGGGGGGGAGTACGCAGTATTTT.

V usage is TRBV4-3 and J usage is TRBJ1-3, with TRBD1 as a possible D gene (6 bases). V was pared by 3 bases and J by 2 bases, with 17 bases between. Germline CDR1 is LGHNA and CDR2 is YSLEER. The CDR3 loop spans 17 amino acids. The DNA for the CDR3 is TGCGCCAGCAGCCAGTCTACAGGGTTGGGCGCTGGAAACACCATATATTTT. Translating it yields CASSQSTGLGAGNTIYF.

The J gene is TRBJ1-2, the V gene TRBV9; D may be TRBD1 (6 bases). The germline CDR1 and CDR2 sequences are SGDLS and YYNGEE. The germline V and J ends were trimmed by 5 bases and 0 bases, with 23 bases remaining between them. The CDR3 consists of 18 residues. The CDR3 nucleotides are TGTGCCAGCAGGGCCGGATTTGGACAGAAATTTTCTAACTATGGCTACACCTTC. Its protein product is CASRAGFGQKFSNYGYTF.

The chain uses TRBV3-1 (or the pseudogene TRBV3-2) and TRBJ2-7; TRBD2 aligns across 7 bases. The germline V gene has CDR1 LGHDT and CDR2 YNNKEL (reference sequence). Trimming took 6 bases from V and 7 from J; bases not matched to a gene: 12. The CDR3 totals 14 residues. This CDR3 reads CASSTTSRAGEQYF. For the CDR3, the DNA is TGTGCCAGCAGTACGACTAGCAGGGCGGGGGAGCAGTACTTC.

DNA of the CDR3: TGTGCCAGCAGCTCCCCTAGCCAGCCTACCACTGAAGCTTTCTTT. Amino acids: CASSSPSQPTTEAFF. The chain combines TRBV3-1 (or the pseudogene TRBV3-2) with TRBJ1-1; no clear D. The V end lost 5 bases, the J end lost 4 bases, and 17 bases lay between the germline ends. The CDR3 is made up of 15 amino acids. Germline V CDR1 and CDR2: LGHDT, YNNKEL (reference sequence).

The chain couples TRBV30 to TRBJ1-2; TRBD1 might be the D (6 bases). With 5 bases removed from V and 4 bases from J, the gap between germline ends came to 17 bases. This CDR3 contains 14 residues. The germline CDR1 and CDR2 sequences are GTSNPN and SVGIG (reference sequence). CDR3 coding DNA: TGTGCCTGGCTCCATCCGGGACACTTCTATGGCTACACCTTC. Its translation: CAWLHPGHFYGYTF.

The chain employs TRBV25-1 and TRBJ2-7; 7 bases are shared with TRBD1. The CDR3 spans 14 residues. J gave up 0 bases and V 5 bases, and 4 bases lay outside the gene matches. Germline CDR1 is MGHDK and CDR2 is SYGVNS. The CDR3 loop is CASSRAGGSYEQYF. The CDR3 DNA sequence: TGTGCCAGCAGTAGGGCAGGGGGCTCCTACGAGCAGTACTTC.